This T cell receptor (beta chain) was profiled in a study of T-cell reconstitution after alpha-beta-depleted transplantation in children. Regarding the study as a whole: As was reported, about two months after transplant, alpha-beta T cells came from several hundred expanded graft clones. Counts and diversity of T cells one year after transplant came mostly from newly produced T cells. It was surviving recipient T cells and thymic progenitors that gave some patients high TCRbeta diversity at day 60.

The junction had 8 bases not matched to a gene; V was cut back by 5 bases and J by 9 bases. Germline CDR1 is MNHEY and CDR2 is SVGEGT. This CDR3 spans 15 amino acids. This clonotype was counted only a few times. Its target is unknown. It was with unique molecular identifiers that the TCRbeta library was prepared. TCRdb processed the PCR reads anew with MiXCR; each CDR3 protein has one entry. The data show more than 500,000 distinct CDR3 sequences, 11% seen once. Sequences were derived from PBMCs, mostly from graft donor cells, sampled 180 days after TCRalphabeta/CD19-depleted stem cell transplant. The rearrangement uses TRBV6-2 or TRBV6-3 and TRBJ2-1; TRBD2 agrees at 12 bases. The source is a female patient aged 2 to 10 who had a stem cell transplant for aplastic anemia, so the T cells may come from the graft donor. CDR3 in amino acids: CASSLLAGGLSEQFF. The CDR3 bases are TGTGCCAGCAGTCTACTAGCGGGAGGTCTGAGTGAGCAGTTCTTC.